The next 22 T cell receptor beta chains were all read from a single sample in a study of blood T cell repertoires in COVID-19. This table comes from immunoSEQ multiplex PCR, and its TCRdb copy is limited to in-frame clones, with some not included. The table shows some 130,000 clones, with approximately 84% occurring only once. Sequences were obtained from peripheral blood. These receptors came from a woman aged 80 or over with acute or convalescent COVID-19.

The chain is built from TRBV30 and TRBJ1-2; D possibly corresponds to TRBD1 (5 bases). The CDR3 contains 14 residues. The ends were cut back, 0 bases at V and 4 bases at J, with 12 bases in the middle. Per the germline V gene, CDR1 is GTSNPN and CDR2 is SVGIG (reference sequence). The CDR3 coding sequence is TGTGCCTGGAGTGTCTCGGGGGGTACCTATGGCTACACCTTC. Its protein is CAWSVSGGTYGYTF. The full variable domain, completed using reference TRBV30 and TRBJ1-2, is SQTIHQWPATLVQPVGSPLSLECTVEGTSNPNLYWYRQAAGRGLQLLFYSVGIGQISSEVPQNLSASRPQDRQFILSSKKLLLSDSGFYLCAWSVSGGTYGYTFGSGTRLTVV.

The chain has TRBV19 and TRBJ2-5; TRBD1 matches 8 bases. The germline CDR1 and CDR2 sequences are LNHDA and SQIVND (reference sequence). The CDR3 length is 13 residues. Losses at the gene ends were 6 bases for V and 4 bases for J; bases not matched to a gene: 4. The DNA for the CDR3 is TGTGCCAGTAGAGGACAGGGTCTAGAGACCCAGTACTTC. It encodes CASRGQGLETQYF.

The chain recombines TRBV6-5 with TRBJ1-2; D possibly corresponds to TRBD1 (6 bases). V was trimmed by 7 bases and J by 4 bases, leaving 10 bases between them. Germline V gene lookup returns CDR1 MNHEY and CDR2 SVGAGI. There are 12 residues in the CDR3. The CDR3 spells CASNTGIYGYTF. CDR3 nucleotide sequence: TGTGCCAGCAACACAGGGATCTATGGCTACACCTTC.

In DNA form, the CDR3 reads TGCGCCAGCAGCCAAGGGACTAGCGGATCCACCGGGGAGCTGTTTTTT. It translates to CASSQGTSGSTGELFF. This sequence joins TRBV4-3 and TRBJ2-2; 10 bases agree with TRBD2. CDR1 and CDR2 (germline): LGHNA, YSLEER. V lost 1 base and J lost 4; bases outside the gene matches: 3. The CDR3 is made up of 16 amino acids.

The gene calls are TRBV19 and TRBJ2-2; the D gene is possibly TRBD2 (5 bases). Trimming stripped 5 bases from V and 2 bases from J, with 27 bases between. Germline assignment: CDR1 LNHDA and CDR2 SQIVND (reference sequence). CDR3 size: 20 residues. CDR3 region: CASSPGNPGTKGQNTGELFF. DNA for the CDR3: TGTGCCAGTAGTCCGGGTAATCCGGGAACCAAAGGGCAAAACACCGGGGAGCTGTTTTTT.

The chain couples TRBV3-1 (or the pseudogene TRBV3-2) to TRBJ2-1; D not certain. V was pared by 3 bases and J by 6 bases, with 9 bases between. Germline CDR1 reads LGHDT; CDR2 reads YNNKEL (reference sequence). This CDR3 contains 13 residues. The CDR3 protein is CASSQYVSNEQFF. The CDR3 DNA reads TGTGCCAGCAGCCAGTACGTTAGCAATGAGCAGTTCTTC.

The chain is built from TRBV12-3 or TRBV12-4 and TRBJ2-7; D call uncertain. The CDR3 contains 12 residues. V shed 3 bases and J shed 7 bases, with 10 bases lying between them. DNA of the CDR3: TGTGCCAGCAGTTTGGTCGTCGGGGAGCAGTACTTC. It codes for CASSLVVGEQYF.

The chain employs TRBV7-6 and TRBJ2-1, with TRBD2 as a possible D gene (6 bases). The germline CDR1 and CDR2 sequences are SGHVS and FNYEAQ. V lost 2 bases and J lost 2, with 13 bases in between. The CDR3 runs to 16 residues. The CDR3 DNA follows: TGTGCCAGCAGCTTAATCGGAGGGGACGCCTACAATGAGCAGTTCTTC. Translated, it gives CASSLIGGDAYNEQFF.

This sequence joins TRBV18 and TRBJ2-6; perhaps TRBD1 as D (5 bases). The V and J ends lost 6 bases and 0 bases respectively, with 12 bases between them. This CDR3 spans 16 amino acids. From germline, CDR1 is KGHSH and CDR2 LQKENI. As DNA, the CDR3 is TGTGCCAGCTCCCCTACAGGACCCTCTGGGGCCAACGTCCTGACTTTC. This encodes CASSPTGPSGANVLTF.

This chain joins TRBV4-3 and TRBJ2-7; TRBD1 aligns across 7 bases. There are 15 residues in the CDR3. V lost 3 bases, J lost 4 bases, and 9 bases stayed unmatched. Looked up from germline, CDR1 is LGHNA and CDR2 is YSLEER. CDR3 nucleotides: TGCGCCAGCAGCCAGTCGTGGGACAGTGGATACGAGCAGTACTTC. Translated, it gives CASSQSWDSGYEQYF.

The rearrangement joins TRBV12-5 to TRBJ2-1, with TRBD1 identical over 8 bases. The CDR3 totals 13 residues. The germline CDR1 and CDR2 sequences are LGHNT and FRNRAP. V shed 4 bases, J shed 9 bases, and the junction held 5 bases outside the gene matches. CDR3 bases: TGTGCTAGTGGTTCCGGACAGGGATTTGAGCAGTTCTTC. This sequence encodes CASGSGQGFEQFF.

The rearrangement uses TRBV2 and TRBJ1-4, with 9 bases that match TRBD1. J was trimmed by 8 bases and V by 4 bases; bases with no gene match: 8. The CDR3 totals 15 residues. Germline CDR1 reads SNHLY; CDR2 reads FYNNEI. The CDR3 sequence is CASSARTGVYEKLFF. In DNA form, the CDR3 reads TGTGCCAGCAGTGCGAGGACAGGGGTTTACGAAAAACTGTTTTTT.

V gene TRBV6-1 combines with J gene TRBJ2-7; tentatively, D is TRBD1 (6 bases). Per germline, CDR1 MNHNS and CDR2 SASEGT. V shed 0 bases and J shed 2 bases, with 14 bases lying between them. There are 16 residues in the CDR3. The CDR3 bases are TGTGCCAGCAGTGAAGCGGGGGCAGGGGAGCCCTACGAGCAGTACTTC. It yields the protein CASSEAGAGEPYEQYF.

The chain uses TRBV5-1 and TRBJ1-1; tentative D call: TRBD1 (6 bases). Germline-derived CDR1 and CDR2 are SGHRS and YFSETQ. V lost 9 bases to trimming and J lost 7 bases, with 13 bases between them. The CDR3 loop spans 11 amino acids. The CDR3 nucleotides are TGCGCCACCGGGACATCCATTGAAGCTTTCTTT. Protein: CATGTSIEAFF.

The V and J genes are TRBV6-5 and TRBJ2-7; no clear D. Trimming cost V 10 bases and J 0 bases, with 16 bases left between them. The CDR3 runs 14 residues. Germline V lookup: CDR1 MNHEY, CDR2 SVGAGI. In DNA form, the CDR3 reads TGTGCCACACGTACGGTAAGAGGCTCCTACGAGCAGTACTTC. It codes for CATRTVRGSYEQYF.

J is TRBJ2-7 and V is TRBV23-1; 9 bases agree with TRBD1. TRBV23-1 is given ORF status, its function remaining uncertain. The CDR3 sequence is 16 residues long. The ends lost 2 bases at V and 2 bases at J; junction bases unmatched: 7. CDR3 nucleotides: TGCGCCAGCAGTCAAGGAGGGACAGGGTCAGCCTACGAGCAGTACTTC. The encoded protein is CASSQGGTGSAYEQYF.

This sequence joins TRBV7-9 and TRBJ2-7; TRBD1 matches at 7 bases. Germline assignment: CDR1 SEHNR and CDR2 FQNEAQ (reference sequence). The CDR3 loop spans 13 amino acids. V lost 5 bases and J lost 4; bases outside the gene matches: 5. CDR3 protein: CASSLRQGYEQYF. The DNA for the CDR3 is TGTGCCAGCAGCCTGAGACAGGGTTACGAGCAGTACTTC.

The V gene is TRBV10-3, the J gene TRBJ1-1, with D uncertain. This CDR3 region has 14 residues. CDR1 and CDR2 (germline): ENHRY, SYGVKD. V was pared by 3 bases and J by 1 base, with 9 bases between. CDR3 coding DNA: TGTGCCATCAGTGACGGGAGGAAGAACACTGAAGCTTTCTTT. This translates into CAISDGRKNTEAFF.

The chain employs TRBV9 and TRBJ2-3; D possibly corresponds to TRBD2 (6 bases). Germline assignment: CDR1 SGDLS and CDR2 YYNGEE. The CDR3 contains 15 residues. V lost 0 bases and J lost 0, with 8 bases in between. The DNA of the CDR3 is TGTGCCAGCAGCGTAGCACGGGGGAGCACAGATACGCAGTATTTT. Translated, it gives CASSVARGSTDTQYF.

The chain combines TRBV6-1 with TRBJ1-5; tentatively, D is TRBD1 (5 bases). The V and J ends lost 2 bases and 1 base respectively, with 9 bases between them. The CDR3 contains 15 residues. Germline assignment: CDR1 MNHNS and CDR2 SASEGT. The CDR3 spells CASSEYGASNQPQHF. The CDR3 DNA reads TGTGCCAGCAGTGAATATGGGGCCAGCAATCAGCCCCAGCATTTT.

The V gene is TRBV2, the J gene TRBJ1-2; D is perhaps TRBD1 (6 bases). V was shortened by 2 bases and J by 8 bases, with 15 bases between the two germline ends. This CDR3 has 14 residues. Germline-derived CDR1 and CDR2 are SNHLY and FYNNEI. The CDR3 sequence is CASSETGTPSGYTF. The CDR3 coding sequence is TGTGCCAGCAGTGAAACCGGGACACCGTCCGGCTACACCTTC.

The chain uses TRBV18 and TRBJ1-3, with 7 bases lining up with TRBD1. In germline, CDR1 is KGHSH, CDR2 LQKENI. The CDR3 is 18 residues long. With 7 bases clipped from V and 0 bases from J, the junction kept 15 bases outside the gene matches. Here the CDR3 DNA reads TGTGCCAGCTTTCAGGGGGGACAATTAATTTCCTCTGGAAACACCATATATTTT. Amino acid sequence: CASFQGGQLISSGNTIYF.